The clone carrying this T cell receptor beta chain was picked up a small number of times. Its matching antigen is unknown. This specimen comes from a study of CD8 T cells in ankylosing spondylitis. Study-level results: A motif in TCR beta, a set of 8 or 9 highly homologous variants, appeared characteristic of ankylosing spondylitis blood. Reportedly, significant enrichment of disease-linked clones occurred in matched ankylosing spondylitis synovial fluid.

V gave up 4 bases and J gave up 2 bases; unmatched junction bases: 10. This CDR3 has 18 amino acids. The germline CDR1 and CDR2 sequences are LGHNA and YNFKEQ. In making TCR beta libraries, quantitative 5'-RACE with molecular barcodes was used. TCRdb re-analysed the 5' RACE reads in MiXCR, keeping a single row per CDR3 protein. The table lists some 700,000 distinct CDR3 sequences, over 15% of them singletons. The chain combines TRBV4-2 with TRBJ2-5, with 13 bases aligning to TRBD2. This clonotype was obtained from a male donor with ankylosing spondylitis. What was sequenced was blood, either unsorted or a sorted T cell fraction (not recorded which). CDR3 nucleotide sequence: TGTGCCAGCAGCCGGGACCTTGGGACTAGCGGGGATCAAGAGACCCAGTACTTC. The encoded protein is CASSRDLGTSGDQETQYF.